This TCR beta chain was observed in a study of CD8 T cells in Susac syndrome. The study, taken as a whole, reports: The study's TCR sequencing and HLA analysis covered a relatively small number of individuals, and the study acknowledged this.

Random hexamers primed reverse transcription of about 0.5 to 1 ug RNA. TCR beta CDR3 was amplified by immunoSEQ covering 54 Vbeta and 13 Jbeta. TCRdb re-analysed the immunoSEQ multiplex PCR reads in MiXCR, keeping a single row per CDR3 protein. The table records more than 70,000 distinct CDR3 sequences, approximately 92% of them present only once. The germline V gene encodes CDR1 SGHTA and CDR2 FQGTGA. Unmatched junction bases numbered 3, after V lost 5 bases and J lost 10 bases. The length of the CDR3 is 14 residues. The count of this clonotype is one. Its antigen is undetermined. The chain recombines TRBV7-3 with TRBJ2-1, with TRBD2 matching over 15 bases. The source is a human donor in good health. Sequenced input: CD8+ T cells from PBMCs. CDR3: CASSRTSGGAEQFF. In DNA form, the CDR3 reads TGTGCCAGCAGCCGGACTAGCGGGGGGGCAGAGCAGTTCTTC. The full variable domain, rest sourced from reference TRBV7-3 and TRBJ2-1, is GAGVSQTPSNKVTEKGKYVELRCDPISGHTALYWYRQSLGQGPEFLIYFQGTGAADDSGLPNDRFFAVRPEGSVSTLKIQRTERGDSAVYLCASSRTSGGAEQFFGPGTRLTVL.